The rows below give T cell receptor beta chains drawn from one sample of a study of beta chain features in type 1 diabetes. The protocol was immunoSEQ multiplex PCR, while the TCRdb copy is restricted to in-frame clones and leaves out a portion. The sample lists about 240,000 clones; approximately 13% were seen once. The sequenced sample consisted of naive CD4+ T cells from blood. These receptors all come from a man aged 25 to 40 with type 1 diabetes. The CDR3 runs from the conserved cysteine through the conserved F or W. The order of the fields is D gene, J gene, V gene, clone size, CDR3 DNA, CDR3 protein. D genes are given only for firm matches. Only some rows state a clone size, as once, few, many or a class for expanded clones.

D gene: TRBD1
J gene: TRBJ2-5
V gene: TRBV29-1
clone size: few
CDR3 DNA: TGCAGCGCCGAGGGGACAGCCCAAGAGACCCAGTACTTC
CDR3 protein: CSAEGTAQETQYF

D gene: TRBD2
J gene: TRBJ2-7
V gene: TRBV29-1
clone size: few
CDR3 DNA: TGCAGCGTTGATCGGCTAGCGGGAGGCTACGAGCAGTACTTC
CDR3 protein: CSVDRLAGGYEQYF

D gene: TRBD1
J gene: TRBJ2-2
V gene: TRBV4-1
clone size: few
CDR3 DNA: TGCGCCAGCAGCCAATCAGGGCCATCGACAGGGCCGGCCGGGGAGCTGTTTTTT
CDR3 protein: CASSQSGPSTGPAGELFF

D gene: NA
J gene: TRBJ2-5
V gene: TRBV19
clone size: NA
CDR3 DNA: TGTGCCAGCTCACGCCTTGGGCGGGGCCAAGAGACCCAGTACTTC
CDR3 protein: CASSRLGRGQETQYF

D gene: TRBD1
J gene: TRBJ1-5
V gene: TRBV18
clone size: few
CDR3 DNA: TGTGCCAGCTCACCAGGGACAGGGGGATCTCAGCCCCAGCATTTT
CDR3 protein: CASSPGTGGSQPQHF

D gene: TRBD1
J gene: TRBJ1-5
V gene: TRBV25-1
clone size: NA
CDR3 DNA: TGTGCCAGCAGTCCGACAGGGAGCAATCAGCCCCAGCATTTT
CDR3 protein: CASSPTGSNQPQHF

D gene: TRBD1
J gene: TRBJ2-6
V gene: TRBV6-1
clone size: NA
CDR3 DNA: TGTGCCAGCAGTGACCGGACAGGCCCTGGGGCCAACGTCCTGACTTTC
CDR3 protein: CASSDRTGPGANVLTF

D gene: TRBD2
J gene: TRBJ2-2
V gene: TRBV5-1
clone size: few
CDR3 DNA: TGCGCCAGCAGCTTAACTACTAGCGGGGGGCCCACCGGGGAGCTGTTTTTT
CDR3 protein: CASSLTTSGGPTGELFF

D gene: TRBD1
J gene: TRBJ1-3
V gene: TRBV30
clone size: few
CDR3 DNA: TGTGCCTGGAGTGTACGCGGACAGGGGAGGGACACCATATATTTT
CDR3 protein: CAWSVRGQGRDTIYF

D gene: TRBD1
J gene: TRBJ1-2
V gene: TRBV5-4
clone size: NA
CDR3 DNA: TGTGCCAGCAGCCCCGACAGGGGGCGGTTCTATGGCTACACCTTC
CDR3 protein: CASSPDRGRFYGYTF

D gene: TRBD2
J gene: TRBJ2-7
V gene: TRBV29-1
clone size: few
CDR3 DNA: TGCAGCGCCACCCCGGGAACTAGCGATCTCTACGAGCAGTACTTC
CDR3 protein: CSATPGTSDLYEQYF

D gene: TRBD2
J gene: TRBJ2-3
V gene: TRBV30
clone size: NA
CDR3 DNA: TGTGCCTGGAGTGTTAGCGGGAGGCCCCCAGATACGCAGTATTTT
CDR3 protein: CAWSVSGRPPDTQYF

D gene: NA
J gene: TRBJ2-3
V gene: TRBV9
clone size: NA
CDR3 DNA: TGTGCCAGCAGCGTAGAAAAGGGGACAGATACGCAGTATTTT
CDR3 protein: CASSVEKGTDTQYF

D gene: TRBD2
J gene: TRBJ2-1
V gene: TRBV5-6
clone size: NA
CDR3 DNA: TGTGCCAGCAGCTTGTGGGGGGGGTCCTACAATGAGCAGTTCTTC
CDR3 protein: CASSLWGGSYNEQFF

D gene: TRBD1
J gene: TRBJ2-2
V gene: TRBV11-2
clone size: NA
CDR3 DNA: TGTGCCAGCAGCCTCGGACAGGGCTTCACCGGGGAGCTGTTTTTT
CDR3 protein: CASSLGQGFTGELFF

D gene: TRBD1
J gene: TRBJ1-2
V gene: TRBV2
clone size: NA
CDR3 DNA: TGTGCCAGCAGTAATCAGGGGGCTGGAAGTGGCTACACCTTC
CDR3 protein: CASSNQGAGSGYTF

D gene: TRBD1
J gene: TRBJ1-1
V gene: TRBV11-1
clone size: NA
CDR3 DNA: TGTGCCAGCAGCTTCCGTCCAGGGGGGACTGAAGCTTTCTTT
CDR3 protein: CASSFRPGGTEAFF

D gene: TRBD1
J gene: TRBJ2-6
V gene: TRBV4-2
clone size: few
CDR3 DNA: TGTGCCAGCAGCCAGGGCTGGACAGGGGGCTTATCTGGGGCCAACGTCCTGACTTTC
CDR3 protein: CASSQGWTGGLSGANVLTF

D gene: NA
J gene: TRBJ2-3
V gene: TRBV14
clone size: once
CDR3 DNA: TGTGCCAGCAGCCAAGATGCTGGGGCCAACACAGATACGCAGTATTTT
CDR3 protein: CASSQDAGANTDTQYF

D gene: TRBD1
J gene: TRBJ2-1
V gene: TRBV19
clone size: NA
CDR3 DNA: TGTGCCAGTAGTATTCCTGGGACAGGCTACAATGAGCAGTTCTTC
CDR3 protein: CASSIPGTGYNEQFF

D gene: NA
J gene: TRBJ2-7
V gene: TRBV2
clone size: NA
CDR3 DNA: TGTGCCAGCAGTGATTCAGGGGTCGGCTACGAGCAGTACTTC
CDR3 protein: CASSDSGVGYEQYF

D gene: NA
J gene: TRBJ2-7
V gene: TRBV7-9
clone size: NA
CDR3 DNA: TGTGCCAGCAGCCAAGCCGGTGGCTACGAGCAGTACTTC
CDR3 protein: CASSQAGGYEQYF

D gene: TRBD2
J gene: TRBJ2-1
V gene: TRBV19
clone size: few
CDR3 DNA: TGTGCCAGTAGTATGCGGCGGGAGGGCCTGGGGGAGCAGTTCTTC
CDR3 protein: CASSMRREGLGEQFF

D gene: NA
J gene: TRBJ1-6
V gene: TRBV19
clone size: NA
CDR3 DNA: TGTGCCAGTAGTGAAGGGGATTCACCCCTCCACTTT
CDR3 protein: CASSEGDSPLHF

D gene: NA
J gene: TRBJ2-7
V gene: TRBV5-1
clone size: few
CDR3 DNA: TGCGCCAGCAGCCAAGACAGGTCCTACGAGCAGTACTTC
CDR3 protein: CASSQDRSYEQYF

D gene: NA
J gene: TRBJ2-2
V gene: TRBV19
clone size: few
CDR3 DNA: TGTGCCAGTAGTTTCTCAAGGGGCAACACCGGGGAGCTGTTTTTT
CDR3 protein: CASSFSRGNTGELFF

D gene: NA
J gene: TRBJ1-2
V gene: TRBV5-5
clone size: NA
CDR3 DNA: TGTGCCAGCAGCTTGGGGGGGCCGCTTAACTATGGCTACACCTTC
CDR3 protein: CASSLGGPLNYGYTF

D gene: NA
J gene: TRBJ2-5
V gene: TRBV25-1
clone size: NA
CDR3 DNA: TGTGCCAGCAGTGATAACGGGGAGACCCAGTACTTC
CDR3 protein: CASSDNGETQYF

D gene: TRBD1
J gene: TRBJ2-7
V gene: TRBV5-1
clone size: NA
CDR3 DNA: TGCGCCAGCAGCTCGGTGGGACAGCTCGCCGACGAGCAGTACTTC
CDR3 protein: CASSSVGQLADEQYF

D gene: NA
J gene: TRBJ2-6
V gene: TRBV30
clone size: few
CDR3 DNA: TGTGCCTGGAGTGGTGGAGGACTTCACGTCCTGACTTTC
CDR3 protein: CAWSGGGLHVLTF

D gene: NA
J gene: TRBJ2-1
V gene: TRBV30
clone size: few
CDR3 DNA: TGTGCCTGGAGTGTACAAGAGCGGAGGGGCGGAAATGAGCAGTTCTTC
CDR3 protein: CAWSVQERRGGNEQFF

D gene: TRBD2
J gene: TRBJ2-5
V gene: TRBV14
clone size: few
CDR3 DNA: TGTGCCAGCAGCCAAGCCAGCGGGAGAGGGCAAGAGACCCAGTACTTC
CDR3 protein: CASSQASGRGQETQYF

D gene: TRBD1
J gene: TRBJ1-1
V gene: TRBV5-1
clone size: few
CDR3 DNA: TGCGCCAGCACCCCGGACAGGGCCAACACTGAAGCTTTCTTT
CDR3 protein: CASTPDRANTEAFF

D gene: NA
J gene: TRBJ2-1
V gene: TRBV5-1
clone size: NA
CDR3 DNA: TGCGCCAGCAGCTTAATAGCGGCGAGCTCCTACAATGAGCAGTTCTTC
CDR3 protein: CASSLIAASSYNEQFF

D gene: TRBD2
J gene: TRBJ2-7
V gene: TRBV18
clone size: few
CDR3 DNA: TGTGCCAGCTCGCCTCCTAGCGGGGCTTACCACGAGCAGTACTTC
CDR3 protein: CASSPPSGAYHEQYF

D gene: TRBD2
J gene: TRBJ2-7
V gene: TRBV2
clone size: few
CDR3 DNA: TGTGCCAGCAGTCGGGAGGCCTCCTACGAGCAGTACTTC
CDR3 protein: CASSREASYEQYF

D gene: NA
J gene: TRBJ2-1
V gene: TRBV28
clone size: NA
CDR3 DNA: TGTGCCAGCAGTTTATCCCAATCACTGTACAATGAGCAGTTCTTC
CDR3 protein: CASSLSQSLYNEQFF

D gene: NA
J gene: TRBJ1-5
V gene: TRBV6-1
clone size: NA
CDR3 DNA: TGTGCCAGCACCGGGGGGACGGGTCAGCCCCAGCATTTT
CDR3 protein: CASTGGTGQPQHF

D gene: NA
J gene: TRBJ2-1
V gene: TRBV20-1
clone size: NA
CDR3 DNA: TGCAGTGCTCCCGACAGCAATGAGCAGTTCTTC
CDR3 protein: CSAPDSNEQFF

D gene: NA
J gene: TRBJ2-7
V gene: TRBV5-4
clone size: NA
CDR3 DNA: TGTGCCAGCAGCTTGCGGGGTTCGGGCCACGAGCAGTACTTC
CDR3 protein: CASSLRGSGHEQYF

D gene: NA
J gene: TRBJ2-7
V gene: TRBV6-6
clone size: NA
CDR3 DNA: TGTGCCAGCAGTTACTCGTACAGGGTACCCTACGAGCAGTACTTC
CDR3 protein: CASSYSYRVPYEQYF

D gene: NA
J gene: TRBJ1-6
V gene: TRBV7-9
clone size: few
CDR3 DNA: TGTGCCAGCAGCTTAGCGGTCGCAGGTTCCTCACCCCTCCACTTT
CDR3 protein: CASSLAVAGSSPLHF

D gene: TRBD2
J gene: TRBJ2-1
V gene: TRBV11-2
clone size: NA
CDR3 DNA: TGTGCCAGCAGCCCTCTAGCGGGGGGGCGCAATGAGCAGTTCTTC
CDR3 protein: CASSPLAGGRNEQFF

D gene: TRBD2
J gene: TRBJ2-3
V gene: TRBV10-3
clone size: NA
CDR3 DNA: TGTGCCACCTTAGCGGGGCCTAGCACAGATACGCAGTATTTT
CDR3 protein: CATLAGPSTDTQYF

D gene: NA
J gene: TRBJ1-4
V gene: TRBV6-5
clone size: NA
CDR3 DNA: TGTGCCAGCAGCCCAAGTGGGGGCGAGGGTGAAAAACTGTTTTTT
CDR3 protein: CASSPSGGEGEKLFF

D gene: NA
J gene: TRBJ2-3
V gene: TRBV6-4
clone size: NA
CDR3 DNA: TGTGCCAGCAGTGATGACGGGGGAGGCACAGATACGCAGTATTTT
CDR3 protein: CASSDDGGGTDTQYF

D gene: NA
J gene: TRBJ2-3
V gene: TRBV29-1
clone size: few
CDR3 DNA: TGCAGCACAAACAGGGCTAGCACAGATACGCAGTATTTT
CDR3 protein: CSTNRASTDTQYF

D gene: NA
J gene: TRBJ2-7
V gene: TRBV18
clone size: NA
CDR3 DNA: TGTGCCAGCTCACCTCTCGGACACCGGTCCGAGCAGTACTTC
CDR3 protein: CASSPLGHRSEQYF

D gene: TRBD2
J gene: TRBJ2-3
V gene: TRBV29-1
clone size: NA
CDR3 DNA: TGCAGCGTTGAATGGACTAGACGCACAGATACGCAGTATTTT
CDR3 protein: CSVEWTRRTDTQYF

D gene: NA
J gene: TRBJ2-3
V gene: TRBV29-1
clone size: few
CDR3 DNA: TGCAGCGTCAACCTGGGACATGTAACAGATACGCAGTATTTT
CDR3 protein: CSVNLGHVTDTQYF